A single sample gave rise to the 24 T cell receptor beta chains below, sequenced in a study of regulatory T cells in long-lasting Graves disease. As for time point: persistent/refractory GD, antithyroid drugs over 5 years with positive TRAb. After RNA was extracted from PBMCs, the TCR library was made from it. In building TCR beta libraries, iRepertoire HTBI primers were used together with Arm-PCR of CDR3 regions. Using its own MiXCR run on the multiplex PCR reads, TCRdb lists one record per CDR3 protein. The data contain a few hundred thousand distinct CDR3 sequences, 20% to 25% of them singletons. Specimen: peripheral blood mononuclear cells (PBMCs), collected when the disease was refractory, from a patient treated with antithyroid drugs. These receptors all come from a female donor with Graves disease.

This clonotype has ten or more counts. This chain links TRBV2 with TRBJ2-5; D might be TRBD1 (6 bases). The V gene's germline CDR1 is SNHLY and CDR2 FYNNEI. The CDR3 has 14 residues. With 5 bases removed from V and 2 bases from J, the gap between germline ends came to 12 bases. CDR3 amino acids: CASSTQDRQETQYF. DNA of the CDR3: TGTGCCAGCAGTACACAGGACAGACAAGAGACCCAGTACTTC. The full variable domain, in which reference TRBV2 and TRBJ2-5 provide the parts outside the CDR3, is EPEVTQTPSHQVTQMGQEVILRCVPISNHLYFYWYRQILGQKVEFLVSFYNNEISEKSEIFDDQFSVERPDGSNFTLKIRSTKLEDSAMYFCASSTQDRQETQYFGPGTRLLVL.

In DNA, the CDR3 is TGTGCCAGCAGCCAAGGTGTTTCAGGAAGGGGCCTCTCCTACGAGCAGTACTTC. Protein: CASSQGVSGRGLSYEQYF. The chain combines TRBV3-1 with TRBJ2-7; a possible D gene is TRBD1 (5 bases). V was clipped by 1 base and J by 0 bases, with 19 bases between them. The germline V gene encodes CDR1 LGHDT and CDR2 YNNKEL (reference sequence). The CDR3 has 18 residues.

This clonotype was seen a handful of times. The V gene is TRBV7-2, the J gene TRBJ2-7; D perhaps matches TRBD2 (5 bases). CDR1 is SGHTA, CDR2 FQGNSA, per germline. The CDR3 loop spans 14 amino acids. The germline V and J ends were trimmed by 3 bases and 7 bases, with 16 bases remaining between them. Here the CDR3 DNA reads TGTGCCAGCAGCTTGGAGGTGGGCCCATGGGAGCAGTACTTC. Translating it yields CASSLEVGPWEQYF.

The chain carries TRBV19 and TRBJ1-2; 12 bases are a match to TRBD1. After removal of 7 bases from V and 4 bases from J, the junction contained 13 bases not matched to a gene. Germline V gene lookup returns CDR1 LNHDA and CDR2 SQIVND (reference sequence). The CDR3 is made up of 17 amino acids. The CDR3 coding sequence is TGTGCCAGTACCCAGGGGACAGGGGGCGTTTCGACCTATGGCTACACCTTC. Residues: CASTQGTGGVSTYGYTF.

Many counts were recorded for this clonotype. V gene TRBV6-5 combines with J gene TRBJ2-2; D may be TRBD1 or TRBD2 (5 bases each). Germline V gene lookup returns CDR1 MNHEY and CDR2 SVGAGI. V was shortened by 2 bases and J by 8 bases, with 12 bases between the two germline ends. The CDR3 covers 14 residues. The DNA of the CDR3 is TGTGCCAGCAGTTACGGGCAGGGAGAAGGGGAGCTGTTTTTT. Translating gives CASSYGQGEGELFF.

This clonotype was counted between two and nine times. The chain is built from TRBV29-1 and TRBJ2-5, with TRBD2 matching over 7 bases. Looked up from germline, CDR1 is SQVTM and CDR2 is ANQGSEA. This CDR3 contains 15 residues. V gave up 3 bases and J gave up 5 bases; unmatched junction bases: 12. CDR3 coding DNA: TGCAGCGTTGACGAGTGGTGGATGGGGGGGGAGACCCAGTACTTC. Translated: CSVDEWWMGGETQYF.

As to this clonotype: One base away lies a much larger clone, so this may be a sequencing read error. The genes are TRBV7-8 and TRBJ2-7; 7 bases match TRBD2. The CDR3 covers 15 residues. Germline V gene lookup returns CDR1 SGHVS and CDR2 FQNEAQ. This CDR3 reads CASSLEVAGTYERYF. CDR3 nucleotide sequence: TGTGCCAGCAGCTTGGAGGTAGCGGGTACCTACGAGCGGTACTTC.

The rearrangement uses TRBV5-5 and TRBJ2-7; perhaps D is TRBD1 or TRBD2 (7 bases each). Trimming took off 3 bases at V and 3 bases at J, with 16 bases between the two ends. In germline, CDR1 is SGHKS, CDR2 YYEKEE (reference sequence). This CDR3 has 15 amino acids. CDR3 sequence: CASSWGGQTIYEQYF. CDR3 nucleotide sequence: TGTGCCAGCAGCTGGGGGGGACAGACGATCTACGAGCAGTACTTC.

The chain has TRBV7-9 and TRBJ2-2, with no clear D. In germline, CDR1 is SEHNR, CDR2 FQNEAQ (reference sequence). The V and J ends lost 11 bases and 0 bases respectively, with 10 bases between them. The CDR3 covers 13 residues. CDR3 protein: CAGPLANTGELFF. The CDR3 DNA is TGTGCCGGGCCTTTAGCGAACACCGGGGAGCTGTTTTTT. Based on the CDR3 plus reference TRBV7-9 and TRBJ2-2, the full variable domain is DTGVSQNPRHKITKRGQNVTFRCDPISEHNRLYWYRQTLGQGPEFLTYFQNEAQLEKSRLLSDRFSAERPKGSFSTLEIQRTEQGDSAMYLCAGPLANTGELFFGEGSRLTVL.

In its sample, this clonotype was seen a few times. V and J are TRBV20-1 and TRBJ2-3; no firm D call. V lost 6 bases to trimming and J lost 8 bases, with 12 bases between them. Germline CDR1 and CDR2: DFQATT and SNEGSKA (reference sequence). This CDR3 comprises 11 residues. The CDR3 DNA is TGCAGTGCAACCCTTGGTGGTACGCAGTATTTT. This gives the protein CSATLGGTQYF.

Ten or more counts support this clonotype. This chain links TRBV15 with TRBJ2-5; 7 bases align to TRBD2. There are 15 residues in the CDR3. The J segment lost 5 bases and the V segment lost 1 base, leaving 7 bases of the junction unmatched. CDR1 is LNHNV, CDR2 YYDKDF, per germline (reference sequence). CDR3 region: CATSRGPTSAETQYF. CDR3 bases: TGTGCCACCAGCAGAGGTCCCACTAGCGCGGAGACCCAGTACTTC.

CDR3 sequence (DNA): TGTGCCATGACCGGGACAGGGGGAGGCTACACCTTC. It translates to CAMTGTGGGYTF. The chain joins TRBV10-3 to TRBJ1-2, with 11 bases fitting TRBD1. The CDR3 length is 12 residues. Germline V gene sequence: CDR1 ENHRY, CDR2 SYGVKD. After removal of 9 bases from V and 8 bases from J, the junction contained 5 bases not matched to a gene.

The V and J genes are TRBV30 and TRBJ2-7; 12 bases map to TRBD1. Germline V lookup: CDR1 GTSNPN, CDR2 SVGIG (reference sequence). CDR3 size: 14 residues. V lost 1 base to trimming and J lost 7 bases; unmatched junction nucleotides: 5. The DNA for the CDR3 is TGTGCCTGGAGTGGGGGACAGGGGGCGAGGGAGCAGTACTTC. Residues: CAWSGGQGAREQYF.

This clonotype was counted many times. The rearrangement uses TRBV12-3 or TRBV12-4 and TRBJ1-1; D unclear. The V gene lost 2 bases and the J gene lost 1 base, with 5 bases spanning the gap. The CDR3 covers 13 residues. The CDR3 region has the DNA TGTGCCAGCAGTTTACACTCGAACACTGAAGCTTTCTTT. This codes for CASSLHSNTEAFF.

This clonotype came up many times. DNA for the CDR3: TGTGCCAGCAACCGAGGAAGGGGCGATAGCAATCAGCCCCAGCATTTT. Translation: CASNRGRGDSNQPQHF. V gene TRBV28 combines with J gene TRBJ1-5; D is possibly TRBD1 (5 bases). V was cut by 7 bases and J by 0 bases, with 16 bases left in between. The CDR3 runs 16 residues. Per germline, CDR1 MDHEN and CDR2 SYDVKM. Combining the CDR3 with reference TRBV28 and TRBJ1-5 gives the whole variable domain DVKVTQSSRYLVKRTGEKVFLECVQDMDHENMFWYRQDPGLGLRLIYFSYDVKMKEKGDIPEGYSVSREKKERFSLILESASTNQTSMYLCASNRGRGDSNQPQHFGDGTRLSIL.

This chain uses TRBV5-1 with TRBJ1-6; D is undetermined. V was pared by 7 bases and J by 8 bases, with 16 bases between. Germline V gene data show CDR1 as SGHRS and CDR2 as YFSETQ. The CDR3 is 14 amino acids. CDR3 in amino acids: CASAKGDTDSPLHF. In DNA form, the CDR3 reads TGCGCCAGCGCGAAGGGCGACACGGATTCACCCCTCCACTTT.

V and J are TRBV5-1 and TRBJ2-2; D is uncertain. This CDR3 contains 15 residues. Per the germline V gene, CDR1 is SGHRS and CDR2 is YFSETQ. Deletions cut 5 bases from V and 4 bases from J, with 15 bases between. Here the CDR3 DNA reads TGCGCCAGCAGTCCGGACGGAACAATCACCGGGGAGCTGTTTTTT. Translating it yields CASSPDGTITGELFF.

Ten or more counts support this clonotype. The genes are TRBV20-1 and TRBJ2-5, with no clear D. V lost 2 bases and J lost 5, with 12 bases in between. CDR1 is DFQATT, CDR2 SNEGSKA, per germline (reference sequence). The length of the CDR3 is 13 residues. DNA for the CDR3: TGCAGTGCTAGATCGTTTCGGATCGAGACCCAGTACTTC. Amino acid sequence: CSARSFRIETQYF.

The chain is built from TRBV7-9 and TRBJ2-7, with D unresolved. The CDR3 covers 14 residues. V lost 0 bases, J lost 0 bases, and 6 bases lay in between. Germline lookup yields CDR1 SEHNR and CDR2 FQNEAQ (reference sequence). The CDR3 sequence: CASSLAGISYEQYF. CDR3 nucleotide sequence: TGTGCCAGCAGCTTAGCGGGGATCTCCTACGAGCAGTACTTC.

This clonotype was recorded only once. V and J are TRBV20-1 and TRBJ2-1, with no clear D. From germline, CDR1 is DFQATT and CDR2 SNEGSKA (reference sequence). Between the trimmed V and J ends, which lost 0 bases and 5 bases, there was a span of 11 bases. CDR3 length equals 14 residues. The CDR3 loop reads CSARDYRKNNEQFF. The DNA of the CDR3 is TGCAGTGCTAGAGACTACAGAAAAAACAATGAGCAGTTCTTC.

This chain links TRBV20-1 with TRBJ1-1; D uncertain. V shed 7 bases and J shed 1 base, with 16 bases lying between them. The CDR3 consists of 14 residues. Per the germline V gene, CDR1 is DFQATT and CDR2 is SNEGSKA (reference sequence). CDR3 coding DNA: TGCAGTGTCGAGCCCGACAACCGGAACACTGAAGCTTTCTTT. Encoded protein: CSVEPDNRNTEAFF.

The rearrangement joins TRBV28 to TRBJ2-7; D is possibly TRBD2 (5 bases). The CDR3 consists of 13 residues. V shed 7 bases and J shed 3 bases, with 13 bases lying between them. Germline-derived CDR1 and CDR2 are MDHEN and SYDVKM. CDR3 residues: CASTQVGGYEQYF. The CDR3 DNA is TGTGCCAGCACCCAGGTAGGAGGCTACGAGCAGTACTTC.

The V call is TRBV30, the J call TRBJ1-2; tentative D call: TRBD1 (6 bases). The CDR3 is 13 residues long. Trimming stripped 4 bases from V and 5 bases from J, with 14 bases between. CDR1 is GTSNPN and CDR2 is SVGIG in the germline V gene (reference sequence). The CDR3 region is CAWTLDRPYGYTF. CDR3 nucleotide sequence: TGTGCCTGGACCCTAGACAGGCCGTATGGCTACACCTTC.

The chain has TRBV5-4 and TRBJ2-7; 9 positions agree with TRBD1. Germline CDR1 is SGHNT and CDR2 is YYREEE (reference sequence). Trimming removed 4 bases from V and 5 bases from J; junction bases left unmatched: 7. The CDR3 sequence is 14 residues long. CDR3 DNA: TGTGCCAGCAGCCGGGACAGGGTTGTTGACGAGCAGTACTTC. Translated, it gives CASSRDRVVDEQYF.